The 29 T cell receptor beta chains presented below share a single source sample, sequenced in a study of brain metastases from non-small cell lung cancer. Clones were read by immunoSEQ multiplex PCR, and TCRdb kept only the in-frame ones, dropping some. The sample lists about 4,600 clones; roughly 90% were seen once. The sample consisted of tissue from a brain metastasis. The receptors originated from a donor aged 40 or older with non-small cell lung cancer.

V usage is TRBV12-3 or TRBV12-4 and J usage is TRBJ2-2; 7 bases align to TRBD2. V dropped 7 bases and J dropped 4; count of bases not matched to a gene: 3. CDR3 length: 13 residues. In DNA, the CDR3 is TGTGCCAGCACACGGGGGGTCACCGGGGAGCTGTTTTTT. Residues: CASTRGVTGELFF.

This sequence joins TRBV27 and TRBJ1-5; the match to TRBD1 covers 7 bases. Germline V gives CDR1 MNHEY, CDR2 SMNVEV (reference sequence). With 4 bases clipped from V and 0 bases from J, the junction kept 9 bases outside the gene matches. The CDR3 contains 17 residues. The CDR3 DNA reads as TGTGCCAGCAGTTCGGGACAGTTTCATTCTAGCAATCAGCCCCAGCATTTT. It is translated as CASSSGQFHSSNQPQHF.

The genes are TRBV7-9 and TRBJ1-2; 7 positions match TRBD1. The trim removed 6 bases at V and 7 bases at J, leaving 14 bases unmatched. CDR1 SEHNR and CDR2 FQNEAQ come from the germline V gene (reference sequence). The CDR3 totals 15 residues. CDR3 sequence: CASSLTRQGGFGYTF. DNA for the CDR3: TGTGCCAGCAGTCTGACCCGACAGGGCGGGTTTGGCTACACCTTC.

This rearrangement joins TRBV11-1 to TRBJ2-2; D remains ambiguous. Between the trimmed V and J ends, which lost 3 bases and 1 base, there was a span of 3 bases. Germline CDR1 SGHAT, CDR2 FQDESV (reference sequence). This CDR3 region has 13 residues. CDR3 coding DNA: TGTGCCAGCAGCTTTGTGAACACCGGGGAGCTGTTTTTT. Translating it yields CASSFVNTGELFF.

This chain uses TRBV7-6 with TRBJ2-1; TRBD1 aligns across 7 bases. The CDR3 is 11 residues long. CDR1 and CDR2 from the germline V gene are SGHVS and FNYEAQ. V lost 8 bases to trimming and J lost 6 bases; unmatched junction nucleotides: 1. The CDR3 coding sequence is TGTGCCAGCGGGGACAGCAATGAGCAGTTCTTC. Translated, it gives CASGDSNEQFF.

The CDR3 nucleotides are TGTGCCAGCAGCCAGATGCGAAACTACGAGCAGTACTTC. Protein: CASSQMRNYEQYF. The chain joins TRBV14 to TRBJ2-7; D unresolved. Germline loops: CDR1 SGHDN, CDR2 FVKESK. This CDR3 is 13 amino acids long. V lost 3 bases to trimming and J lost 3 bases, with 9 bases between them.

About this clone itself: In the same sample, other DNA sequences code for this CDR3. The CDR3 sequence is CASSRQGGHTGELFF. CDR3 coding DNA: TGTGCCAGCAGTCGGCAAGGGGGCCACACCGGGGAGCTGTTTTTT. The genes are TRBV28 and TRBJ2-2; 7 bases align to TRBD1. V lost 5 bases to trimming and J lost 3 bases; unmatched junction nucleotides: 6. The CDR3 spans 15 residues. Germline V gene lookup returns CDR1 MDHEN and CDR2 SYDVKM.

The chain links TRBV5-1 to TRBJ1-1; D is undetermined. From germline, CDR1 is SGHRS and CDR2 YFSETQ. V was cut by 2 bases and J by 3 bases, with 5 bases left in between. This CDR3 region has 12 residues. CDR3 region: CASSFGDTEAFF. CDR3 DNA sequence: TGCGCCAGCAGCTTTGGAGACACTGAAGCTTTCTTT. Complete variable domain (other parts from reference TRBV5-1 and TRBJ1-1): KAGVTQTPRYLIKTRGQQVTLSCSPISGHRSVSWYQQTPGQGLQFLFEYFSETQRNKGNFPGRFSGRQFSNSRSEMNVSTLELGDSALYLCASSFGDTEAFFGQGTRLTVV.

The chain couples TRBV5-1 to TRBJ2-5; 14 bases line up with TRBD2. Germline trimming cut 4 bases from V and 3 bases from J; bases unmatched to any gene: 2. The CDR3 length is 15 residues. Germline CDR1 is SGHRS and CDR2 is YFSETQ. This CDR3 is CASSLGLAGEETQYF. In DNA form, the CDR3 reads TGCGCCAGCAGCCTGGGACTAGCGGGGGAAGAGACCCAGTACTTC. The entire variable domain, with the rest obtained from reference TRBV5-1 and TRBJ2-5, is as follows: KAGVTQTPRYLIKTRGQQVTLSCSPISGHRSVSWYQQTPGQGLQFLFEYFSETQRNKGNFPGRFSGRQFSNSRSEMNVSTLELGDSALYLCASSLGLAGEETQYFGPGTRLLVL.

In regard to this clone: Other DNA sequences from this sample encode an identical CDR3 as well. The CDR3 sequence: CASSLDETQYF. CDR3 DNA sequence: TGCGCCAGCAGCTTGGACGAGACCCAGTACTTC. V and J are TRBV5-1 and TRBJ2-5; no definite D call. This CDR3 contains 11 residues. Germline lookup yields CDR1 SGHRS and CDR2 YFSETQ. The ends were cut back, 0 bases at V and 5 bases at J, with 2 bases in the middle.

The rearrangement uses TRBV7-2 and TRBJ2-4; 14 bases match TRBD2. The V gene end was trimmed by 5 bases and the J gene end by 2 bases; junction bases not matched to a gene: 11. Germline V gene data show CDR1 as SGHTA and CDR2 as FQGNSA. This CDR3 has 19 residues. The CDR3 loop is CASSLWTSGRNGSKNIQYF. Here the CDR3 DNA reads TGTGCCAGCAGCCTCTGGACTAGCGGGAGGAACGGGTCCAAAAACATTCAGTACTTC.

This chain links TRBV11-3 with TRBJ1-1; 10 bases match TRBD1. Germline values: CDR1 SGHNT, CDR2 YENEEA. The CDR3 contains 15 residues. V lost 1 base to trimming and J lost 4 bases; unmatched junction nucleotides: 3. CDR3 sequence (DNA): TGTGCCAGCAGCTTAGTTGGGACAGGGGTCACTGAAGCTTTCTTT. This sequence encodes CASSLVGTGVTEAFF. Full variable domain (rest looked up from reference TRBV11-3 and TRBJ1-1): EAGVVQSPRYKIIEKKQPVAFWCNPISGHNTLYWYLQNLGQGPELLIRYENEEAVDDSQLPKDRFSAERLKGVDSTLKIQPAELGDSAVYLCASSLVGTGVTEAFFGQGTRLTVV.

The chain joins TRBV7-9 to TRBJ1-3, with 11 positions matching TRBD1. V lost 1 base to trimming and J lost 4 bases; unmatched junction nucleotides: 9. The CDR3 runs 18 residues. Germline V gene lookup returns CDR1 SEHNR and CDR2 FQNEAQ (reference sequence). The CDR3 loop is CASSLGHPGQGVGNTIYF. DNA for the CDR3: TGTGCCAGCAGCTTAGGGCACCCGGGACAGGGGGTCGGAAACACCATATATTTT.

V usage is TRBV30 and J usage is TRBJ2-3, with 7 bases that match TRBD1. Trimming took 3 bases from V and 8 from J; bases not matched to a gene: 5. The CDR3 has 12 amino acids. Germline loops: CDR1 GTSNPN, CDR2 SVGIG (reference sequence). The CDR3 sequence is CAWRPQGVTQYF. The CDR3 coding sequence is TGTGCCTGGAGACCCCAGGGGGTTACGCAGTATTTT.

The chain uses TRBV10-3 and TRBJ2-5; tentative D call: TRBD1 (5 bases). The V gene lost 4 bases and the J gene lost 5 bases, with 11 bases spanning the gap. Looked up from germline, CDR1 is ENHRY and CDR2 is SYGVKD. The CDR3 is 13 residues long. For the CDR3, the DNA is TGTGCCATCAGTGTAGAACCAGGGGAGACCCAGTACTTC. Its protein is CAISVEPGETQYF.

V and J are TRBV10-2 and TRBJ2-5; D uncertain. Germline V gives CDR1 WSHSY, CDR2 SAAADI. The V end lost 3 bases, the J end lost 2 bases, and 7 bases lay between the germline ends. The CDR3 consists of 13 residues. The CDR3 region has the DNA TGCGCCAGCAGTGACAACGAACAAGAGACCCAGTACTTC. It is translated as CASSDNEQETQYF.

CDR3 residues: CASSLNGESYEQYF. The CDR3 DNA sequence: TGTGCCAGCAGCTTAAACGGCGAATCCTACGAGCAGTACTTC. The rearrangement joins TRBV13 to TRBJ2-7; D is unclear. This CDR3 contains 14 residues. Germline-derived CDR1 and CDR2 are PRHDT and FYEKMQ (reference sequence). V was trimmed by 2 bases and J by 1 base, leaving 9 bases between them.

The rearrangement links TRBV7-2 to TRBJ2-3; 8 positions agree with TRBD2. J lost 11 bases, V lost 4 bases, and 17 bases had no gene match. Germline values: CDR1 SGHTA, CDR2 FQGNSA. The CDR3 length is 16 residues. The CDR3 here is CASSSGRWLAGTRQYF. CDR3 DNA: TGTGCCAGCAGCTCCGGCCGGTGGCTAGCGGGCACCAGGCAGTATTTT.

Comment on this clone: The junction does not match germline at one end; this may be a read error. J is TRBJ2-7 and V is TRBV10-3; 9 positions match TRBD1. Germline values: CDR1 ENHRY, CDR2 SYGVKD. This CDR3 region has 14 residues. CDR3 DNA: TGTGCCTCTACCGGACAGGGGTCGTTCTACGAACAGTACTTC. Encoded protein: CASTGQGSFYEQYF.

This chain connects TRBV30 to TRBJ2-2; the D gene could be TRBD1 or TRBD2 (7 bases each). The CDR3 totals 15 residues. Germline V gives CDR1 GTSNPN, CDR2 SVGIG (reference sequence). Trimming pared 5 bases from V and 3 bases from J, leaving 16 bases between. The CDR3, as DNA: TGTGCCTGGGGGGAGGGGGCACGGGACACCGGGGAGCTGTTTTTT. Protein: CAWGEGARDTGELFF.

The V gene is TRBV27, the J gene TRBJ1-5; D is perhaps TRBD1 (5 bases). CDR3 size: 18 residues. Germline CDR1 is MNHEY and CDR2 is SMNVEV (reference sequence). Trimming pared 2 bases from V and 0 bases from J, leaving 17 bases between. DNA of the CDR3: TGTGCCAGCAGTTTAAGGGACCCTACTTTATATAGCAATCAGCCCCAGCATTTT. Its protein product is CASSLRDPTLYSNQPQHF.

A single count supports this clone. This may arise from a read error, as a much more abundant clone is one base away. The same CDR3 is also encoded by other DNA sequences in this sample. The chain links TRBV20-1 to TRBJ2-5; no reliable D call. Per the germline V gene, CDR1 is DFQATT and CDR2 is SNEGSKA (reference sequence). Trimming pared 3 bases from V and 1 base from J, leaving 0 bases between. This CDR3 has 10 residues. This CDR3 is CSASQETQYF. In DNA, the CDR3 is TGCAGTGCTAGCCAAGAGACCCAGTACTTC.

V and J are TRBV3-1 (or the pseudogene TRBV3-2) and TRBJ1-2, with D uncertain. CDR1 and CDR2 (germline): LGHDT, YNNKEL (reference sequence). V was trimmed by 0 bases and J by 4 bases, leaving 12 bases between them. This CDR3 has 15 residues. CDR3 amino acids: CASSQDGVGTYGYTF. DNA of the CDR3: TGTGCCAGCAGCCAAGATGGCGTCGGTACCTATGGCTACACCTTC.

This chain links TRBV4-1 with TRBJ2-7; possible D gene TRBD1, 5 bases. The CDR3 runs to 13 residues. V was shortened by 4 bases and J by 2 bases, with 9 bases between the two germline ends. Germline V gene data show CDR1 as MGHRA and CDR2 as YSYEKL. CDR3 bases: TGCGCCAGCAGCCCAGGACATCCCTACGAGCAGTACTTC. Translated: CASSPGHPYEQYF.

As regards this clone: Other DNA sequences in the sample encode the same CDR3. The rearrangement joins TRBV9 to TRBJ2-1; D not resolved. Germline V gene lookup returns CDR1 SGDLS and CDR2 YYNGEE. V gave up 0 bases and J gave up 8 bases, with 3 bases separating them. CDR3 length: 11 residues. Here the CDR3 reads CASSVGYEQFF. The CDR3, as DNA: TGTGCCAGCAGCGTAGGCTATGAGCAGTTCTTC. Combining the CDR3 with reference TRBV9 and TRBJ2-1 gives the whole variable domain DSGVTQTPKHLITATGQRVTLRCSPRSGDLSVYWYQQSLDQGLQFLIQYYNGEERAKGNILERFSAQQFPDLHSELNLSSLELGDSALYFCASSVGYEQFFGPGTRLTVL.

This chain uses TRBV2 with TRBJ2-3; 7 bases align to TRBD2. The CDR3 spans 15 residues. With 8 bases clipped from V and 0 bases from J, the junction kept 8 bases outside the gene matches. Germline CDR1 and CDR2: SNHLY and FYNNEI. CDR3 residues: CASGWEGSSTDTQYF. CDR3 nucleotide sequence: TGTGCCAGCGGGTGGGAGGGTTCTAGCACAGATACGCAGTATTTT. Supplemented by reference TRBV2 and TRBJ2-3, the full variable domain reads EPEVTQTPSHQVTQMGQEVILRCVPISNHLYFYWYRQILGQKVEFLVSFYNNEISEKSEIFDDQFSVERPDGSNFTLKIRSTKLEDSAMYFCASGWEGSSTDTQYFGPGTRLTVL.

The rearrangement links TRBV14 to TRBJ2-3; no clear D. The CDR3 spans 15 residues. V lost 2 bases, J lost 2 bases, and 11 bases lay in between. The germline V gene encodes CDR1 SGHDN and CDR2 FVKESK. The CDR3 spells CASSQFRALTDTQYF. The CDR3 DNA follows: TGTGCCAGCAGCCAATTTAGGGCTCTCACAGATACGCAGTATTTT.

The chain joins TRBV6-4 to TRBJ2-2; the match to TRBD2 covers 7 bases. Germline V lookup: CDR1 MRHNA, CDR2 SNTAGT. Trimming took 5 bases from V and 3 from J; bases not matched to a gene: 3. The CDR3 covers 14 residues. Here the CDR3 reads CASSRGSDTGELFF. The CDR3 nucleotides are TGTGCCAGCAGTCGCGGGAGTGACACCGGGGAGCTGTTTTTT.

The chain couples TRBV27 to TRBJ2-2, with 14 bases aligning to TRBD2. CDR1 and CDR2 from the germline V gene are MNHEY and SMNVEV (reference sequence). CDR3 length equals 21 residues. V was pared by 8 bases and J by 5 bases, with 22 bases of the junction left unmatched. CDR3 sequence: CASRLRKPGLAGERATGELFF. DNA of the CDR3: TGTGCCAGCCGCTTACGAAAGCCGGGACTAGCGGGAGAGAGGGCTACCGGGGAGCTGTTTTTT.